The T cell receptor beta chain described here comes from a study of cytomegalovirus exposure and HLA in healthy donors. Broader study findings: Confirmation in vitro established that three CMV-associated chains were specific for CMV antigens. For cytomegalovirus status, the classifier reportedly gave diagnoses with high specificity and sensitivity. The authors listed 150 to 200 TCR beta chains as cytomegalovirus-associated.

Data came from immunoSEQ multiplex PCR; TCRdb stores just in-frame clones and leaves some out. The sample has 150,000 to 200,000 clones, about 83% seen once; the top ten hold roughly 1.5%. Points on this clone: Its antigen remains unidentified. At one boundary the junction diverges from the germline segment, which might be a read error.

Germline V gene lookup returns CDR1 SEHNR and CDR2 FQNEAQ (reference sequence). The CDR3 has 11 residues. The material sequenced was PBMCs. The TCR comes from a woman in her twenties or thirties in good health and CMV-seronegative. The gene calls are TRBV7-9 and TRBJ2-1; TRBD1 matches at 7 bases. CDR3: CASSAGGEQLF. The CDR3 DNA is TGTGCCAGCAGCGCAGGGGGTGAGCAGCTCTTC.